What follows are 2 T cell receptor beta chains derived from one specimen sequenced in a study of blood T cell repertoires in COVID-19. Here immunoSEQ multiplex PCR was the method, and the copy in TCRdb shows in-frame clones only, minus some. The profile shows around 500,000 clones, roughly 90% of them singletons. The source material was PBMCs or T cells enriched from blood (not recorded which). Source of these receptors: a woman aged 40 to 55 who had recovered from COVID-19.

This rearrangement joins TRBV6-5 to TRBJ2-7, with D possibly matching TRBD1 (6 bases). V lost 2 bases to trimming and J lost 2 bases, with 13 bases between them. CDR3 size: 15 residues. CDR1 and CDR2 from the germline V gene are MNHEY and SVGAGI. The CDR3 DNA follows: TGTGCCAGCAGTTACGTGGCAGGGGCGGCCTACGAGCAGTACTTC. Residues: CASSYVAGAAYEQYF.

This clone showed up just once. Here the CDR3 reads CASSPPGTDGGKAFF. The CDR3 DNA follows: TGTGCCAGCAGCCCCCCGGGGACCGACGGGGGAAAAGCTTTCTTT. This rearrangement joins TRBV7-9 to TRBJ1-1, with D possibly matching TRBD1 (5 bases). Trimming took off 5 bases at V and 9 bases at J, with 22 bases between the two ends. Germline CDR1 and CDR2: SEHNR and FQNEAQ (reference sequence). The CDR3 loop spans 15 amino acids.